Each of the 6 T cell receptor beta chains below was sequenced from the same sample in a study of early T cells in non-severe SARS-CoV-2 infection. In TCRdb, the 5' RACE reads were re-called with MiXCR into one record per CDR3 protein. There are 60,000 to 80,000 distinct CDR3 sequences in the sample; more than 9% occur only once, and around 4.3% lies in the top ten. The sequencing sample was made of whole blood. Receptors originate from an adult who was a healthcare worker with PCR-confirmed SARS-CoV-2 infection or an uninfected control (not recorded which).

A single count supports this clonotype. The gene calls are TRBV29-1 and TRBJ2-3; TRBD1 might be the D (7 bases). CDR3 length: 12 amino acids. V lost 6 bases, J lost 6 bases, and 13 bases lay in between. Germline CDR1 is SQVTM and CDR2 is ANQGSEA. The CDR3 DNA sequence: TGCAGCGTCCAGGGGGGCAGGGATACGCAGTATTTT. Translating gives CSVQGGRDTQYF.

The chain carries TRBV12-3 or TRBV12-4 and TRBJ2-1; tentative D call: TRBD2 (6 bases). V was clipped by 6 bases and J by 10 bases, with 13 bases between them. The CDR3 length is 12 residues. DNA of the CDR3: TGTGCCAGCAGCCCCGGGGGAGTCGAGCAGTTCTTC. Translated: CASSPGGVEQFF.

This clonotype was picked up many times. This rearrangement joins TRBV7-2 to TRBJ2-3, with D perhaps assigned TRBD1 or TRBD2 (5 bases each). Trimming left V 5 bases short and J 4 bases short, with 16 bases between. The CDR3 is 15 residues long. CDR1 is SGHTA and CDR2 is FQGNSA in the germline V gene. This chain's CDR3 is CASSPIGTQPDTQYF. DNA for the CDR3: TGTGCCAGCAGCCCTATTGGGACCCAACCAGATACGCAGTATTTT. Variable domain in full (rest from reference TRBV7-2 and TRBJ2-3): GAGVSQSPSNKVTEKGKDVELRCDPISGHTALYWYRQSLGQGLEFLIYFQGNSAPDKSGLPSDRFSAERTGGSVSTLTIQRTQQEDSAVYLCASSPIGTQPDTQYFGPGTRLTVL.

The chain is built from TRBV27 and TRBJ2-7; D not certain. The V gene lost 1 base and the J gene lost 7 bases, with 17 bases spanning the gap. This CDR3 is built from 15 residues. Germline assignment: CDR1 MNHEY and CDR2 SMNVEV (reference sequence). The CDR3 bases are TGTGCCAGCAGTTTATACGCAGTTGGGTACGCGGAGCAGTACTTC. Amino acids: CASSLYAVGYAEQYF.

J is TRBJ1-1 and V is TRBV18, with a tentative D call TRBD1 (6 bases). V was shortened by 3 bases and J by 6 bases, with 14 bases between the two germline ends. The germline V gene has CDR1 KGHSH and CDR2 LQKENI. The CDR3 has 14 amino acids. CDR3 residues: CASSPTTTGPEAFF. CDR3 DNA: TGTGCCAGCTCACCGACGACCACAGGGCCTGAAGCTTTCTTT.

This chain joins TRBV28 and TRBJ2-7, with TRBD2 identical over 7 bases. V lost 10 bases to trimming and J lost 5 bases; unmatched junction nucleotides: 11. The CDR3 is 13 amino acids. The germline V gene has CDR1 MDHEN and CDR2 SYDVKM. The CDR3: CAILLGGSNEQYF. The CDR3 DNA follows: TGTGCCATCCTACTAGGCGGGAGCAACGAGCAGTACTTC.